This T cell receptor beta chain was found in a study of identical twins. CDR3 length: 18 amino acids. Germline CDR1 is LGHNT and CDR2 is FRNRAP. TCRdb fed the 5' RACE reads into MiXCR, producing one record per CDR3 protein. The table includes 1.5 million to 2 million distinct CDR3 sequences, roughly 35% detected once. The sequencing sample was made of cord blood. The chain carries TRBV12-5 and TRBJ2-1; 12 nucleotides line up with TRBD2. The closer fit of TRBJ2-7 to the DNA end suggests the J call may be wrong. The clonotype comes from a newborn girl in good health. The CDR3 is CASGFSALTSGSCNEQYF. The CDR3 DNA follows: TGTGCTAGTGGTTTCTCTGCTTTGACTAGCGGGAGTTGCAATGAGCAGTACTTC.